Listed here is a single TCR beta chain. Only a few counts were recorded for this clone. Its binding antigen is unknown. It has no much larger one-base neighbor in the sample; base qualities were not kept. Taken from cysteine to phenylalanine, the CDR3 has 14 residues. This entry keeps only the CDR3 DNA: 42 bases, framed from base 1. Trimming leaves V shorter by 4 bases and J shorter by 4 bases, with the junction holding 4 bases beyond the gene matches. The germline V gene sets CDR1 to SGDLS and CDR2 to YYNGEE. The collaborating institutions used their own protocols to collect whole blood in K2EDTA tubes. For TCRbeta analysis, collaborators shipped samples as frozen whole blood, isolated PBMCs, or DNA extracted from either of those sample types. This specimen belongs to a study of blood T cell repertoires in COVID-19 (dated by TCRdb to the early 2020s). Looking at the study overall: Samples from collaborators originated in the United States, Italy and Spain and spanned both the acute and convalescent phases of COVID-19. The material from the prospective study consisted of cDNA or gDNA derived from T cells, B-cell-depleted T cells, or PBMCs. Subjects who had been exposed to COVID-19, were actively infected with it, or had recovered from it provided the deeply sampled blood TCRbeta repertoires that made up the dataset. The repertoires were released in a freely available public database meant as a resource for research on the immune response to SARS-CoV-2. Samples came from the ongoing ImmuneRACE study (first 160 participants) plus 1,254 subjects from 6 global collaborators. Sample metadata almost always included a de-identified subject ID, COVID-19 status, age in years and sex. Where available, HLA class I and class II types were taken from metadata supplied by the sample provider and were not determined by assay-based typing. Points the paper makes about the study in general: The quantity of clinical and demographic metadata differed by source and by participant and was supplied without curation.

TCRbeta CDR3 regions were amplified from genomic DNA by means of the immunoSEQ Assay, a bias-controlled multiplex PCR. In the source study's methods: The number of nucleated cells in each sample was estimated by amplification of reference gene primers within the assay. Sequence reads were collapsed and filtered to measure the absolute abundance of every unique TCRbeta CDR3 rearrangement. For each sample, productive Simpson clonality was calculated by taking the square root of Simpson's diversity index across productive rearrangements. Entries here come from immuneACCESS through TCRdb and include only in-frame sequences with V and J called. Some clones fail to appear in such tables; in the studies checked, an unresolved V gene covers under half of the shortfall, and the cause of the remainder is unknown. V and J calls and clone size come straight from that table; D and trimming were deduced from the DNA. Here the sample has about 190,000 clones; just under 85% occur a single time. The biggest ten clones account for 5.1% of the sample.

The rearranged segments are TRBV9 and TRBJ1-5, and 8 junction bases match TRBD1. The TCR originated in a woman aged 70 to 79 with active or convalescent COVID-19. The sample taken for sequencing was peripheral blood. The DNA reads TGTGCCAGCAGCCCGGACAGGGCGAATCAGCCCCAGCATTTT. Its protein product is CASSPDRANQPQHF.